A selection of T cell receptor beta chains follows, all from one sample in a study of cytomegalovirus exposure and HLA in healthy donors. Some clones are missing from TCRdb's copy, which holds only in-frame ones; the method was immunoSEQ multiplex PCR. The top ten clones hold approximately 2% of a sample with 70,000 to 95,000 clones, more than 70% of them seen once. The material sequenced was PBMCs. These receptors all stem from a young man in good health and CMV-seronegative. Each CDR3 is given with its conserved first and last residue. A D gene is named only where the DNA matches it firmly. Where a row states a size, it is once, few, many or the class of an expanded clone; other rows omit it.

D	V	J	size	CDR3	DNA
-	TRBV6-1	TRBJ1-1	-	CASSEPGVGTEAFF	TGTGCCAGCAGTGAACCAGGGGTGGGGACTGAAGCTTTCTTT
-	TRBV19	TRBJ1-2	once	CASKATVDRDYGYTF	TGTGCCAGTAAGGCCACGGTAGACAGAGACTATGGCTACACCTTC
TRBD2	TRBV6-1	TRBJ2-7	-	CASSEGLAGGEQYF	TGTGCCAGCAGTGAAGGACTGGCGGGGGGCGAGCAGTACTTC
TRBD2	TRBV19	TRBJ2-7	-	CASSIGLAAYGQYF	TGTGCCAGTAGTATAGGACTAGCCGCCTACGGGCAGTACTTC
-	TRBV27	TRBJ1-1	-	CASTVAAGVPSTEAFF	TGTGCCAGCACTGTCGCCGCAGGTGTGCCGAGCACTGAAGCTTTCTTT
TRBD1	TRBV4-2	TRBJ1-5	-	CASSSQGQDGQPQHF	TGTGCCAGCAGCTCACAGGGACAGGACGGGCAGCCCCAGCATTTT
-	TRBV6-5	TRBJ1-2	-	CASSSRGHGYTF	TGTGCCAGCAGCTCCAGGGGCCATGGCTACACCTTC
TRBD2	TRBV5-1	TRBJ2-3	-	CASSLGGQRGGRMDTQYF	TGCGCCAGCAGCTTAGGGGGTCAGCGGGGGGGGCGGATGGATACGCAGTATTTT
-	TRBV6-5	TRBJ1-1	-	CASSWASEAFF	TGTGCCAGCAGTTGGGCGTCAGAAGCTTTCTTT
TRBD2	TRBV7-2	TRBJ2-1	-	CASTLAGGYNEQFF	TGTGCCAGCACGTTAGCGGGGGGGTACAATGAGCAGTTCTTC
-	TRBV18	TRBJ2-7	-	CASSPLRGEVYEQYF	TGTGCCAGCTCACCCCTCAGGGGAGAGGTGTACGAGCAGTACTTC
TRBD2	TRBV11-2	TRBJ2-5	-	CASSRGGGNEETQYF	TGTGCCAGCAGCCGCGGGGGGGGCAACGAAGAGACCCAGTACTTC
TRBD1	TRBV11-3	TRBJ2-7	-	CASSRTGGNEQYF	TGTGCCAGCAGCCGAACAGGGGGCAACGAGCAGTACTTC
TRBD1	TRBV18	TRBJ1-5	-	CASSFDRGQPQHF	TGTGCCAGCTCGTTCGACAGGGGTCAGCCCCAGCATTTT
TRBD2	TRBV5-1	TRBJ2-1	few	CASSLVGSGGPPNEQFF	TGCGCCAGCAGCTTGGTGGGTAGCGGGGGGCCCCCCAATGAGCAGTTCTTC
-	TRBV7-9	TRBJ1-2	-	CASSLDTVNYGYTF	TGTGCCAGCAGCTTAGATACAGTTAACTATGGCTACACCTTC
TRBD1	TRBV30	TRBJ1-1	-	CAWVYETGSNTEAFF	TGTGCCTGGGTCTATGAGACAGGGAGTAACACTGAAGCTTTCTTT
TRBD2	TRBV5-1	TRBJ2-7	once	CASSPGRGIIQRGAYEQYF	TGCGCCAGCAGCCCGGGCAGGGGGATAATCCAGCGGGGGGCCTACGAGCAGTACTTC
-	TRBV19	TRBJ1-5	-	CASSQGAGKQPQHF	TGTGCCAGTAGTCAAGGGGCGGGAAAGCAGCCCCAGCATTTT
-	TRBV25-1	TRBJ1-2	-	CASSSGSNYGYTF	TGTGCCAGCAGTTCGGGGTCTAACTATGGCTACACCTTC
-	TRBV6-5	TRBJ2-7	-	CASSSGWEQYF	TGTGCCAGCAGTTCCGGGTGGGAGCAGTACTTC
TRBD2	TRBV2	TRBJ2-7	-	CASSDGGGAYEQYF	TGTGCCAGCAGTGATGGCGGGGGTGCCTACGAGCAGTACTTC
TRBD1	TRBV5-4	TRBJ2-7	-	CASSLAIGGFYEQYF	TGTGCCAGCAGCTTGGCCATAGGGGGCTTTTACGAGCAGTACTTC
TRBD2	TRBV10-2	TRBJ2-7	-	CASSESRLAGGLYEQYF	TGCGCCAGCAGTGAGTCGCGACTAGCGGGGGGACTCTACGAGCAGTACTTC
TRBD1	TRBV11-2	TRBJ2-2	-	CASSLRQGHTGELFF	TGTGCCAGCAGCTTACGACAGGGGCACACCGGGGAGCTGTTTTTT
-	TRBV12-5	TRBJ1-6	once	CASGLASLRNSPLHF	TGTGCTAGTGGTTTGGCCTCCCTACGCAATTCACCCCTCCACTTT
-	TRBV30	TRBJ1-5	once	CAWTRRSRSVTNQPQHF	TGTGCCTGGACCCGGAGATCGCGTTCGGTAACGAATCAGCCCCAGCATTTT
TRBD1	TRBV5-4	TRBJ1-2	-	CASSSTGRLYGYTF	TGTGCCAGCAGCTCGACAGGGCGCCTTTATGGCTACACCTTC
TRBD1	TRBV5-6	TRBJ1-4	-	CASSLQTGGIEKLFF	TGTGCCAGCAGCTTACAAACAGGGGGCATTGAAAAACTGTTTTTT
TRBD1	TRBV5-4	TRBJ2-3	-	CASSLRDRGGNTQYF	TGTGCCAGCAGCTTGAGGGACAGGGGAGGAAATACGCAGTATTTT
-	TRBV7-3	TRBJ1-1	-	CASSSPNSGLPNTEAFF	TGTGCCAGCAGCTCCCCGAACTCGGGACTCCCGAACACTGAAGCTTTCTTT
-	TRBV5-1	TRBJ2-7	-	CASSPALDSLSSYEQYF	TGCGCCAGCAGCCCCGCGTTGGACTCACTCAGCTCCTACGAGCAGTACTTC
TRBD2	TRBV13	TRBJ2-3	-	CASSGGVSSTDTQYF	TGTGCCAGCAGCGGGGGGGTTTCTAGCACAGATACGCAGTATTTT
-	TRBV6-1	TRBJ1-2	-	CASSEVQGYGYTF	TGTGCCAGCAGTGAAGTTCAGGGATACGGCTACACCTTC
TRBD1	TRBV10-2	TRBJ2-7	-	CASSERGQQGEQYF	TGCGCCAGCAGTGAGCGTGGGCAACAGGGGGAGCAGTACTTC
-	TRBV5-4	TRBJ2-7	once	CASSYNIGGFGNEQYF	TGTGCCAGCAGCTATAACATAGGGGGATTCGGGAACGAGCAGTACTTC
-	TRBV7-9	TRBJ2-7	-	CASSAGLRTDIYSYEQYF	TGTGCCAGCAGCGCGGGACTTAGGACGGATATTTACTCCTACGAGCAGTACTTC
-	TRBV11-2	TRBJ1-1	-	CASTQTGQGMTEAFF	TGTGCCAGCACCCAAACGGGTCAGGGGATGACTGAAGCTTTCTTT
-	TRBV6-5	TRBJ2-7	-	CASSSRHKSSYEQYF	TGTGCCAGCAGCTCAAGACACAAGAGCTCCTACGAGCAGTACTTC
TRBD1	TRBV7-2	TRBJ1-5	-	CASSSEGTDSNQPQHF	TGTGCCAGCAGCTCCGAGGGGACAGATAGCAATCAGCCCCAGCATTTT
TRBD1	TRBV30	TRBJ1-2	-	CAWSGQGARYGYTF	TGTGCCTGGAGTGGACAGGGGGCCCGGTACGGCTACACCTTC
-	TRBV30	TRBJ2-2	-	CAWGVGGGSTGELFF	TGTGCCTGGGGTGTGGGGGGAGGCTCCACCGGGGAGCTGTTTTTT
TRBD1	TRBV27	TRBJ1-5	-	CASSFRRGQLNQPQHF	TGTGCCAGCAGTTTCCGGCGGGGACAGCTCAATCAGCCCCAGCATTTT
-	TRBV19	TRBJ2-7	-	CASAWQGSYEQYF	TGTGCCAGTGCCTGGCAGGGTTCCTACGAGCAGTACTTC
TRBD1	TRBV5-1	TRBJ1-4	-	CASSPIQGALGEKLFF	TGCGCCAGCAGCCCTATACAGGGGGCGCTTGGTGAAAAACTGTTTTTT
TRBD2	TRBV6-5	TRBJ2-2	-	CAAKAGIYTGELFF	TGTGCCGCCAAAGCGGGGATCTACACCGGGGAGCTGTTTTTT
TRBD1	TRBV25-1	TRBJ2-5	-	CASTGGQGFQETQYF	TGTGCCAGCACCGGGGGACAGGGGTTCCAAGAGACCCAGTACTTC
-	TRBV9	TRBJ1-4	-	CASSLMESGKLFF	TGTGCCAGCAGCTTGATGGAATCGGGAAAACTGTTTTTT
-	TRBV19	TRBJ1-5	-	CASSIGRDGNQPQHF	TGTGCCAGTAGTATAGGACGGGATGGCAATCAGCCCCAGCATTTT
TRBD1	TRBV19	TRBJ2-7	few	CASSIPGQVGYEQYF	TGTGCCAGTAGTATTCCGGGACAGGTCGGATACGAGCAGTACTTC
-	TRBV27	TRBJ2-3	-	CASGGWADTQYF	TGTGCCAGCGGAGGTTGGGCAGATACGCAGTATTTT